These 24 T cell receptor beta chains were sequenced from one sample in a study of cytomegalovirus exposure and HLA in healthy donors. PCR employed 60 Vbeta and 13 Jbeta primers. Sequenced by immunoSEQ multiplex PCR; TCRdb stores in-frame clones only, minus some. Here the sample spans some 200,000 clones, more than 65% being singletons. The specimen sequenced was PBMCs. These receptors came from a young man in good health and CMV-seronegative.

This chain uses TRBV7-9 with TRBJ2-3; maybe TRBD2 (6 bases). Germline V gene data show CDR1 as SEHNR and CDR2 as FQNEAQ (reference sequence). V lost 5 bases, J lost 0 bases, and 15 bases lay in between. The CDR3 has 16 amino acids. The CDR3 reads CASSARSSESTDTQYF. The CDR3 DNA is TGTGCCAGCAGCGCCCGGTCTAGCGAAAGCACAGATACGCAGTATTTT.

This clone was observed once. V gene TRBV10-2 combines with J gene TRBJ1-5; D is undetermined. V lost 0 bases and J lost 9, with 15 bases in between. The CDR3 has 15 amino acids. Germline V gene lookup returns CDR1 WSHSY and CDR2 SAAADI. The CDR3 DNA is TGCGCCAGCAGTGAGTCGGGCGCTCCCCAAGGGCCCCAGCATTTT. Its protein is CASSESGAPQGPQHF.

The chain recombines TRBV5-1 with TRBJ1-1, with D perhaps TRBD1 (6 bases). V was pared by 4 bases and J by 3 bases, with 16 bases between. Per germline, CDR1 SGHRS and CDR2 YFSETQ. This CDR3 has 15 residues. The CDR3 sequence is CASSRGGAEDTEAFF. CDR3 nucleotide sequence: TGCGCCAGCAGCCGAGGGGGGGCGGAGGACACTGAAGCTTTCTTT.

The chain carries TRBV10-1 and TRBJ2-2; 7 bases fit TRBD1. Germline CDR1 and CDR2: WNHNN and SYGVQD (reference sequence). J lost 6 bases, V lost 3 bases, and 7 bases had no gene match. The CDR3 contains 15 residues. Written as DNA, the CDR3 is TGCGCCAGCAGTGATAGGGGGCAGGGGGCCGGGGAGCTGTTTTTT. Its protein is CASSDRGQGAGELFF.

This clone was seen more than once but under ten times. J is TRBJ2-2 and V is TRBV5-5; D uncertain. The V gene lost 4 bases and the J gene lost 7 bases, with 8 bases spanning the gap. The CDR3 has 12 amino acids. CDR1 SGHKS and CDR2 YYEKEE come from the germline V gene (reference sequence). CDR3 coding DNA: TGTGCCAGCAGCCCGACAATCGGGGAGCTGTTTTTT. Amino acids: CASSPTIGELFF.

The J gene is TRBJ2-3, the V gene TRBV5-1, with 9 positions matching TRBD2. The germline gives CDR1 SGHRS, CDR2 YFSETQ. The V segment lost 0 bases and the J segment 5 bases; nucleotides outside the gene matches: 4. The CDR3 totals 15 residues. CDR3 protein: CASSLGSSGKDTQYF. CDR3 in DNA: TGCGCCAGCAGCTTGGGGTCTAGCGGGAAAGATACGCAGTATTTT.

The genes are TRBV6-1 and TRBJ2-5, with a tentative D call TRBD1 (6 bases). Trimming removed 6 bases at V and 5 bases at J, with 19 bases between. The CDR3 runs to 15 residues. The germline V gene has CDR1 MNHNS and CDR2 SASEGT. The CDR3 DNA reads TGTGCCAGCAGAAATACGGGACATCAAGGGGAGACCCAGTACTTC. This codes for CASRNTGHQGETQYF.

As to this clone: At the DNA level, this CDR3 is encoded by other sequences in the same sample as well. V gene TRBV2 combines with J gene TRBJ1-1; possibly TRBD1 for D (5 bases). Deletions cut 6 bases from V and 4 bases from J, with 18 bases between. This CDR3 region has 15 residues. The germline V gene has CDR1 SNHLY and CDR2 FYNNEI. The CDR3 bases are TGTGCCAGCAGGAGACAAGGGGCGAGTGGCACTGAAGCTTTCTTT. It yields the protein CASRRQGASGTEAFF.

This chain joins TRBV29-1 and TRBJ2-7; TRBD2 is a possible D gene (5 bases). Per the germline V gene, CDR1 is SQVTM and CDR2 is ANQGSEA. V was cut by 4 bases and J by 4 bases, with 14 bases left in between. The CDR3 contains 13 residues. CDR3 DNA: TGCAGCGTTGGGATCGTGGGAGCTTACGAGCAGTACTTC. Protein: CSVGIVGAYEQYF.

This clone showed up just a few times. The V gene is TRBV28, the J gene TRBJ2-5; D unclear. The J call may be mistaken, given a closer DNA end match to TRBJ2-7. The CDR3 runs 12 residues. Germline values: CDR1 MDHEN, CDR2 SYDVKM. The CDR3 region has the DNA TGTGCCAGCAGTCTTATCTCCTACGAGCAGTACTTC. Amino acids: CASSLISYEQYF.

CDR3 DNA: TGTGCCAGTAGTCCTCCACCCGGGACAGGGATCGTGGGACTCGGAAACACCATATATTTT. The encoded protein is CASSPPPGTGIVGLGNTIYF. The J gene is TRBJ1-3, the V gene TRBV19, with 9 bases that match TRBD1. The CDR3 contains 20 residues. Germline loops: CDR1 LNHDA, CDR2 SQIVND (reference sequence). The J segment lost 4 bases and the V segment lost 5 bases, leaving 21 bases of the junction unmatched.

This chain uses TRBV7-3 with TRBJ1-1, with TRBD1 matching 7 bases. This CDR3 has 13 residues. Trimming at V came to 5 bases and at J to 5 bases, leaving 5 bases not matched to a gene. Germline V lookup: CDR1 SGHTA, CDR2 FQGTGA. DNA for the CDR3: TGTGCCAGCAGCCCACAGGGGATGACTGAAGCTTTCTTT. It is translated as CASSPQGMTEAFF.

The chain has TRBV7-6 and TRBJ2-1, with a tentative D call TRBD2 (5 bases). The CDR3 is 13 amino acids. Deletions cut 7 bases from V and 4 bases from J, with 11 bases between. CDR1 and CDR2 from the germline V gene are SGHVS and FNYEAQ. The CDR3, as DNA: TGTGCCAGCACCAACCCGGGGTACAATGAGCAGTTCTTC. Translating gives CASTNPGYNEQFF.

This chain uses TRBV7-9 with TRBJ2-5, with D tentatively TRBD2 (6 bases). This CDR3 is 15 amino acids long. Between the trimmed V and J ends, which lost 0 bases and 2 bases, there was a span of 10 bases. Germline V gene sequence: CDR1 SEHNR, CDR2 FQNEAQ (reference sequence). CDR3 protein: CASSLALGGQETQYF. As DNA, the CDR3 is TGTGCCAGCAGCTTAGCGTTGGGGGGTCAAGAGACCCAGTACTTC.

The chain is built from TRBV28 and TRBJ2-1; 12 bases are a match to TRBD2. After removal of 6 bases from V and 3 bases from J, the junction contained 12 bases not matched to a gene. The CDR3 contains 18 residues. The germline gives CDR1 MDHEN, CDR2 SYDVKM. CDR3 sequence: CASSRDGLAGSLYNEQFF. The CDR3 DNA sequence: TGTGCCAGCAGCCGCGACGGACTAGCGGGAAGTCTCTACAATGAGCAGTTCTTC.

The chain joins TRBV5-4 to TRBJ1-2; the D gene is possibly TRBD1 (6 bases). Germline-derived CDR1 and CDR2 are SGHNT and YYREEE (reference sequence). Trimming left V 0 bases short and J 0 bases short, with 9 bases between. This CDR3 spans 15 amino acids. CDR3 amino acids: CASSLGTASNYGYTF. In nucleotides, the CDR3 is TGTGCCAGCAGCTTGGGGACAGCCTCTAACTATGGCTACACCTTC.

The gene calls are TRBV9 and TRBJ2-7, with 8 bases aligning to TRBD2. CDR3 length: 17 residues. Germline lookup yields CDR1 SGDLS and CDR2 YYNGEE. V shed 3 bases, J shed 0 bases, and the junction held 11 bases outside the gene matches. CDR3 loop: CASSAGRGGANSYEQYF. CDR3 DNA sequence: TGTGCCAGCAGCGCCGGACGGGGGGGAGCAAACTCCTACGAGCAGTACTTC.

V and J are TRBV6-6 and TRBJ1-2, with D possibly matching TRBD1 (6 bases). Per the germline V gene, CDR1 is MNHNY and CDR2 is SVGAGI (reference sequence). The V gene lost 11 bases and the J gene lost 4 bases, with 14 bases spanning the gap. The CDR3 is 12 amino acids. The CDR3 DNA reads TGTGCCCTCGGGGGGGCTAGCTATGGCTACACCTTC. It translates to CALGGASYGYTF.

This clone has just one count. The CDR3 loop reads CASSLGLAGGGGELFF. CDR3 nucleotides: TGTGCCAGCAGCTTGGGACTAGCGGGAGGCGGCGGGGAGCTGTTTTTT. The chain links TRBV5-4 to TRBJ2-2; 13 bases map to TRBD2. Germline trimming cut 0 bases from V and 7 bases from J; bases unmatched to any gene: 3. The CDR3 is 16 amino acids. Germline loops: CDR1 SGHNT, CDR2 YYREEE (reference sequence). Filled out from reference TRBV5-4 and TRBJ2-2, the complete variable domain reads ETGVTQSPTHLIKTRGQQVTLRCSSQSGHNTVSWYQQALGQGPQFIFQYYREEENGRGNFPPRFSGLQFPNYSSELNVNALELDDSALYLCASSLGLAGGGGELFFGEGSRLTVL.

Regarding this clone: An end of the junction does not agree with germline; a read error may underlie this. The chain employs TRBV7-7 and TRBJ2-7; 12 positions agree with TRBD2. This CDR3 has 15 residues. Germline V gene sequence: CDR1 SSHAT, CDR2 FNYEAQ (reference sequence). The chain's CDR3 is CASSSGLAGPGEQYF. The DNA of the CDR3 is TGTGCTAGCAGCTCGGGACTAGCGGGCCCGGGGGAGCAGTACTTC.

The V call is TRBV6-1, the J call TRBJ2-3; a possible D gene is TRBD1 (6 bases). Germline assignment: CDR1 MNHNS and CDR2 SASEGT. CDR3 length equals 13 residues. V lost 4 bases and J 3 bases, leaving 8 bases between the germline ends. The CDR3 nucleotides are TGTGCCAGCAGTGTCGACAGGACAGATACGCAGTATTTT. As protein: CASSVDRTDTQYF.

The V gene is TRBV28, the J gene TRBJ1-1; 7 nucleotides match TRBD1. Germline CDR1 MDHEN, CDR2 SYDVKM. The V segment lost 3 bases and the J segment 4 bases; nucleotides outside the gene matches: 2. The length of the CDR3 is 13 residues. The CDR3 is CASSLSGGTEAFF. The CDR3 DNA is TGTGCCAGCAGTTTGTCAGGGGGCACTGAAGCTTTCTTT.

The genes are TRBV5-1 and TRBJ2-1; 8 bases align to TRBD2. CDR1 SGHRS and CDR2 YFSETQ come from the germline V gene. The CDR3 spans 18 residues. Germline trimming cut 0 bases from V and 2 bases from J; bases unmatched to any gene: 10. CDR3 DNA sequence: TGCGCCAGCAGCTTGGGAGCGCGCGGGAGGATTGCCTACAATGAGCAGTTCTTC. Translating gives CASSLGARGRIAYNEQFF.

The CDR3 region has the DNA TGTGCCAGCGAGCGGGAGGCAGCCTCCTACAATGAGCAGTTCTTC. As protein: CASEREAASYNEQFF. This sequence joins TRBV2 and TRBJ2-1, with 9 positions matching TRBD2. The CDR3 has 15 residues. The germline gives CDR1 SNHLY, CDR2 FYNNEI. J gave up 0 bases and V 8 bases, and 5 bases lay outside the gene matches.